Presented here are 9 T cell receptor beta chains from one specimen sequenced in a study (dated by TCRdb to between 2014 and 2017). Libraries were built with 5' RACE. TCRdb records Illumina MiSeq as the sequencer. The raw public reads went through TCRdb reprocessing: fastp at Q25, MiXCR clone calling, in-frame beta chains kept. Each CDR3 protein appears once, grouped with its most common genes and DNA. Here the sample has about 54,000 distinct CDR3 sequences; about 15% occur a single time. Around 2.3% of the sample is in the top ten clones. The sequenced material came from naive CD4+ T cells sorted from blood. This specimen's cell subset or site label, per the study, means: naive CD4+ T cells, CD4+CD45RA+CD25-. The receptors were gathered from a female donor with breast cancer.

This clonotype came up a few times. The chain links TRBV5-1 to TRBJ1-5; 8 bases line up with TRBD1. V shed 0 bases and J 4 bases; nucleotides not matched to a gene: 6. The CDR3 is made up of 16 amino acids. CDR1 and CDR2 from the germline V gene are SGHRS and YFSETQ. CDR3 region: CASSLDGTGGNQPQHF. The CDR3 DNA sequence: TGCGCCAGCAGCTTGGATGGGACAGGCGGGAATCAGCCCCAGCATTTT.

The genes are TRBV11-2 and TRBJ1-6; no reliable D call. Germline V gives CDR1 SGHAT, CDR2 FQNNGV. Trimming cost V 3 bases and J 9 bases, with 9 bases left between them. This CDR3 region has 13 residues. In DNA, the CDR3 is TGTGCCAGCAGCTTTAGAAGTGTTTCACCCCTCCACTTT. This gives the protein CASSFRSVSPLHF.

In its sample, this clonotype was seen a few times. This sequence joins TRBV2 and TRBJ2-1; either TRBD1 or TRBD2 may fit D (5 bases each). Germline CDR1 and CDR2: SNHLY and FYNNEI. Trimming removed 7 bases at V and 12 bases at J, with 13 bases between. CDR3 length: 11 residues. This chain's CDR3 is CASKREGVQFF. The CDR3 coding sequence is TGTGCCAGCAAGAGGGAAGGGGTGCAGTTCTTC. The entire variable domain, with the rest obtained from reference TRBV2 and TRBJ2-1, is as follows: EPEVTQTPSHQVTQMGQEVILRCVPISNHLYFYWYRQILGQKVEFLVSFYNNEISEKSEIFDDQFSVERPDGSNFTLKIRSTKLEDSAMYFCASKREGVQFFGPGTRLTVL.

Here the CDR3 DNA reads TGCGCCAGCAGCCAAAGGCCCGGGGGGAGCAATGAGCAGTTCTTC. It encodes CASSQRPGGSNEQFF. V usage is TRBV4-1 and J usage is TRBJ2-1; 7 bases are a match to TRBD2. The CDR3 has 15 amino acids. From germline, CDR1 is MGHRA and CDR2 YSYEKL. V dropped 2 bases and J dropped 6; count of bases not matched to a gene: 7.

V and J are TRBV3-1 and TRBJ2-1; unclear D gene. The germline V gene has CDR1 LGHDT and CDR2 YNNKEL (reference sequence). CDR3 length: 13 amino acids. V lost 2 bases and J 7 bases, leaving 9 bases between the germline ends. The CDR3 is CASSQSIRNEQFF. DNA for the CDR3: TGTGCCAGCAGCCAATCGATCCGGAATGAGCAGTTCTTC.

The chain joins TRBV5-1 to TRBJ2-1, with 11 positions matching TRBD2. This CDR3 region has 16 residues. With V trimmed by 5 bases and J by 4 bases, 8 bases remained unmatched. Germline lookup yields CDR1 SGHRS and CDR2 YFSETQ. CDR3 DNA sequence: TGCGCCAGCAGTTCTCCCGGGACTAGCGGATACAATGAGCAGTTCTTC. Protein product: CASSSPGTSGYNEQFF.

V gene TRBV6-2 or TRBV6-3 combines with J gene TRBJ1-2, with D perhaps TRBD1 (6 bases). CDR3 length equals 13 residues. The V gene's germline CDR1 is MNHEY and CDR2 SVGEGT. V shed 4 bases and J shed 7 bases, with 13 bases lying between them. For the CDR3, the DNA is TGTGCCAGCAGTTTCGGACAGTTCAGTGGCTACACCTTC. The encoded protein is CASSFGQFSGYTF.

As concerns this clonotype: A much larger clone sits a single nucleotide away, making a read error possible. This CDR3 is CASSPTGAADEKLFF. CDR3 DNA sequence: TGTGCTAGCAGTCCGACAGGGGCGGCTGATGAAAAACTGTTTTTT. The chain links TRBV7-7 to TRBJ1-4, with TRBD1 identical over 8 bases. The CDR3 is made up of 15 amino acids. The germline CDR1 and CDR2 sequences are SSHAT and FNYEAQ (reference sequence).

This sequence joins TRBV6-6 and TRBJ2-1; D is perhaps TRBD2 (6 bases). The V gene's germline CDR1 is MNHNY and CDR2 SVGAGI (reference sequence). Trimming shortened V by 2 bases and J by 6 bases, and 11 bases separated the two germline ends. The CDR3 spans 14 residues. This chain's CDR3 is CASSYLREFNEQFF. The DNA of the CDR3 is TGTGCCAGCAGTTACCTGCGGGAATTCAATGAGCAGTTCTTC.